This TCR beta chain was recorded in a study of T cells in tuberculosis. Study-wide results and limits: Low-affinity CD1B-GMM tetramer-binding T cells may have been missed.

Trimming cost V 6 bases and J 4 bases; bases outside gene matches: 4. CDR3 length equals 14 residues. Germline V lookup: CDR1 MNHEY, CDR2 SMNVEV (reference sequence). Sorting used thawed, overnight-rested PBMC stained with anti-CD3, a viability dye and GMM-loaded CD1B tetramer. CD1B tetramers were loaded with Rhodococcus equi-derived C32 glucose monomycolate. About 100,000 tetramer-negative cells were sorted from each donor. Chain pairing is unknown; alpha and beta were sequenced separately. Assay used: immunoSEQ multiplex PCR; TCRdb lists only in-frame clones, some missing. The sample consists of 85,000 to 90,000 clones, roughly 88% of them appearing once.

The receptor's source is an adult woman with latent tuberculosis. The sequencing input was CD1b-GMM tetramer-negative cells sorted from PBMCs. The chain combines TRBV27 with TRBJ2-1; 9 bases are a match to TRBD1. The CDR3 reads CASRDRGTYNEQFF. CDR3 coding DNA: TGTGCCAGCAGGGACAGGGGTACATACAATGAGCAGTTCTTC.